The source of this T cell receptor (beta chain) is a study of T cell responses to AZD1222 COVID-19 vaccine. Findings and limits, study-wide: Most donors were white British and more were female, and clonal diversity was possibly underestimated.

TCRdb's copy holds only in-frame clones and misses some; the assay was immunoSEQ multiplex PCR. The sample carries tens of thousands of clones, approximately 92% recorded once. For this clone: Its antigen remains unknown.

Germline CDR1 SNHLY, CDR2 FYNNEI. Trimming stripped 6 bases from V and 1 base from J, with 15 bases between. This CDR3 has 15 residues. The sequenced sample was peripheral blood, obtained 28 days after the second AZD1222 dose. V is TRBV2 and J is TRBJ1-1; tentative D call: TRBD1 (5 bases). The receptor was derived from an adult who received the AZD1222 COVID-19 vaccine. CDR3 in amino acids: CASRVAGIENTEAFF. The CDR3 DNA is TGTGCCAGCAGGGTGGCAGGGATAGAGAACACTGAAGCTTTCTTT.